This T cell receptor (beta chain) originates from a study of blood T cell repertoires in COVID-19 (dated by TCRdb to the early 2020s). Some background on the complete study: The collaborator samples originated in the United States, Italy and Spain and spanned the acute and convalescent phases of COVID-19. The prospective study material was composed of cDNA or gDNA derived from T cells, B-cell-depleted T cells, or PBMCs. Deeply sampled blood TCRbeta repertoires from subjects exposed to, actively infected with, or recovered from COVID-19 were included in the dataset. A freely available public database, intended as a resource for researchers studying the immune response to SARS-CoV-2, is where the repertoires were released. Samples came from the ongoing ImmuneRACE study (first 160 participants) plus 1,254 subjects from 6 global collaborators. Nearly every sample came with metadata listing a de-identified subject ID, COVID-19 status, age in years and sex. HLA class I and class II types, where available, came from metadata supplied by the sample provider rather than from assay-based typing.

Each collaborating institution followed its own protocols to collect whole blood in K2EDTA tubes. Collaborator samples were shipped for TCRbeta analysis as frozen whole blood, isolated PBMCs, or DNA extracted from either sample type. TCRbeta CDR3 regions were amplified from genomic DNA using the immunoSEQ Assay, a bias-controlled multiplex PCR. Per the original workflow: The number of nucleated cells in each sample was estimated from the amplification of reference gene primers within the assay. To quantify the absolute abundance of each unique TCRbeta CDR3 rearrangement, sequence reads were collapsed and filtered. For each sample, productive Simpson clonality was calculated by taking the square root of Simpson's diversity index across productive rearrangements. Here the immuneACCESS table is served through TCRdb, limited to in-frame sequences with V and J called. Missing clones are a known gap in these copies; in checked studies unresolved V genes cover under half, and the rest lacks a known reason. V, J and clone size derive from that table, while D and trimming were established from the DNA sequence. The sample contains tens of thousands of clones, 87% of them found a single time. 10% of the sample is held by the ten biggest clonotypes.

Based on the germline V gene, the CDR1 and CDR2 sequences are SQVTM and ANQGSEA. The cysteine opens and the phenylalanine closes a CDR3 of 12 amino acids. Only the CDR3 part of the read is kept: 36 bases, read in frame from the first base. V and J are trimmed by 7 bases and 5 bases, and the gene matches miss 5 bases of the junction. Study-wide findings and limitations: How much clinical and demographic metadata was included differed by source and by participant, and the metadata was provided uncurated.

Notes on this clone: There is no known antigen for this receptor. No base quality values were provided; no much bigger clone lies one nucleotide off.

Input material: peripheral blood. The rearrangement joined TRBV29-1 to TRBJ2-5; 9 bases in between match TRBD1. This sequence originates from a human donor with acute or convalescent COVID-19. The donor label of this sample is uncertain. The sequenced DNA is TGCAGCGCGGGACAGGGAGGGGAGACCCAGTACTTC. This gives the protein CSAGQGGETQYF.